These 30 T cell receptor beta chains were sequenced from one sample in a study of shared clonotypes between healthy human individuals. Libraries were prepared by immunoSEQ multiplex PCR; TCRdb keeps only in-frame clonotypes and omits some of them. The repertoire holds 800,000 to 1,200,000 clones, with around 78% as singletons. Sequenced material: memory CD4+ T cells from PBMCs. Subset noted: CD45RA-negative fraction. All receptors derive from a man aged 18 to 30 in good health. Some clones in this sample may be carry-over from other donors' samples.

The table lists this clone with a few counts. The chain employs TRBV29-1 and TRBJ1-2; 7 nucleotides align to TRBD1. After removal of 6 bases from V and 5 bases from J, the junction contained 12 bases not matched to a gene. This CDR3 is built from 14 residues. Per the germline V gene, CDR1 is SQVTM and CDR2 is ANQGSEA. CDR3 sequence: CSVRKTGQRYGYTF. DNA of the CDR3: TGCAGCGTCAGAAAGACGGGACAGCGATATGGCTACACCTTC.

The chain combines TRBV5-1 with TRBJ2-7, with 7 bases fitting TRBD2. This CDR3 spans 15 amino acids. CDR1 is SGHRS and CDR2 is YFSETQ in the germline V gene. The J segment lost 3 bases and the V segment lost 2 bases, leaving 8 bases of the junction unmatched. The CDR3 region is CASSLAAGIVYEQYF. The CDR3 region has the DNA TGCGCCAGCAGCTTAGCAGCGGGGATCGTCTACGAGCAGTACTTC.

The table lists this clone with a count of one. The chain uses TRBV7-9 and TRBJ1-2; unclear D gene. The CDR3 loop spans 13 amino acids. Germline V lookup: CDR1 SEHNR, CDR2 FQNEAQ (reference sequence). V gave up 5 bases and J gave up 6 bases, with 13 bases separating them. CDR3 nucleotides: TGTGCCAGCAGCCCCGGGAGGGTCAATGGCTACACCTTC. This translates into CASSPGRVNGYTF.

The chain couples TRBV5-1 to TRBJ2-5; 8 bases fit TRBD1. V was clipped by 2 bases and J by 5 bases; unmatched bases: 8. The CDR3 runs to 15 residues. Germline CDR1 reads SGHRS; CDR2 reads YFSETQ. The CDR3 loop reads CASSFGTGGEETQYF. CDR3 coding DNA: TGCGCCAGCAGCTTTGGAACAGGGGGAGAGGAGACCCAGTACTTC.

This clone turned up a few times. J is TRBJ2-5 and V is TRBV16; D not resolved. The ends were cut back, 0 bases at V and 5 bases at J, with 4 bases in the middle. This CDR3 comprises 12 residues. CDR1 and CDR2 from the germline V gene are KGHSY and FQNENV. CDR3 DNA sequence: TGTGCCAGCAGCCAATCTGCGGAGACCCAGTACTTC. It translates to CASSQSAETQYF.

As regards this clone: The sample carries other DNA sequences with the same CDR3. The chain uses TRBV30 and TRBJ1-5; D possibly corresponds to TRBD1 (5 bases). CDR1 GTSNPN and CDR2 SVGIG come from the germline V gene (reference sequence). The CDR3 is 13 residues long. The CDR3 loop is CAVGRSSDQPQHF. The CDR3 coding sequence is TGTGCTGTGGGACGGTCCTCGGATCAGCCCCAGCATTTT.

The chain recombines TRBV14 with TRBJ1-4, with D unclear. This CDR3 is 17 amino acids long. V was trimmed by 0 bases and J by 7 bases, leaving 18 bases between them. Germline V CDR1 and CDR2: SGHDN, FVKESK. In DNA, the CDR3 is TGTGCCAGCAGCCAAGACCTGGCGGCAGTGTCCCCTGAAAAACTGTTTTTT. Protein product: CASSQDLAAVSPEKLFF.

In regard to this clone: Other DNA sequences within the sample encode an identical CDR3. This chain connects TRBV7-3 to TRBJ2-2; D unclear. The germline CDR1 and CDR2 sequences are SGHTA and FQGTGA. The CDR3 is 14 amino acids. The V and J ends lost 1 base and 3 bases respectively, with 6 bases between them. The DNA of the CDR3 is TGTGCCAGCAGCTTAAATACAGACACCGGGGAGCTGTTTTTT. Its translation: CASSLNTDTGELFF.

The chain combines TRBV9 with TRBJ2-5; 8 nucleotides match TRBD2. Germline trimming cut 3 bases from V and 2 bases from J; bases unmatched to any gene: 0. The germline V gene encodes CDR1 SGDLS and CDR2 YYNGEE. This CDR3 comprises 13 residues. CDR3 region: CASSGLAQETQYF. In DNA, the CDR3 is TGTGCCAGCAGCGGACTAGCGCAAGAGACCCAGTACTTC.

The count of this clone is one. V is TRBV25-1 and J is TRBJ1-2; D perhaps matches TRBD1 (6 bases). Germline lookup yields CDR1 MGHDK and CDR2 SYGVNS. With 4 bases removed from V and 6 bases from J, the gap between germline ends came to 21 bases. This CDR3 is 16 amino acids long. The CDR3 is CASSGMGGGRGNGYTF. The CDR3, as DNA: TGTGCCAGCAGTGGGATGGGGGGCGGACGGGGCAATGGCTACACCTTC.

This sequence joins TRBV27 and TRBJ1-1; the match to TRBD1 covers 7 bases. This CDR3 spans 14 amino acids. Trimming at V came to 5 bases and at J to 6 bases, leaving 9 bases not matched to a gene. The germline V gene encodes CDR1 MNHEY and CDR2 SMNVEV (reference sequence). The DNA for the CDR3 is TGTGCCAGCAGTCTAAAGACAGGGATCGCTGAAGCTTTCTTT. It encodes CASSLKTGIAEAFF.

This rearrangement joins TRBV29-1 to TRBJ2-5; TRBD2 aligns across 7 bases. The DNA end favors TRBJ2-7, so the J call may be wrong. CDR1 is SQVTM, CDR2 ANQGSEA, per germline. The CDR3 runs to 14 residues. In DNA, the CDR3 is TGCAGCGTCCCCGGAACCTCGGGGGGTGGCGAGCAGTACTTC. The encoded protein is CSVPGTSGGGEQYF.

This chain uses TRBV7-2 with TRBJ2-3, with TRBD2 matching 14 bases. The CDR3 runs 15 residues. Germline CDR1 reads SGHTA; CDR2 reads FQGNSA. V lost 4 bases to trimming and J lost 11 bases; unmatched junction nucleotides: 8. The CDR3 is CASSWGTSGSRVQYF. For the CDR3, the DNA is TGTGCCAGCAGCTGGGGGACTAGCGGGAGTAGGGTGCAGTATTTT.

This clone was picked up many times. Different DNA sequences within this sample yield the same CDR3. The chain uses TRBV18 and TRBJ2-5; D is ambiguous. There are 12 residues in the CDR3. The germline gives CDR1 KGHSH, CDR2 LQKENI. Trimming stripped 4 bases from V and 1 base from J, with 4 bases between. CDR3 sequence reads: CASSRTQETQYF. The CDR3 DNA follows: TGTGCCAGCTCACGGACCCAAGAGACCCAGTACTTC. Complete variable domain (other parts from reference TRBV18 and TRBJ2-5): NAGVMQNPRHLVRRRGQEARLRCSPMKGHSHVYWYRQLPEEGLKFMVYLQKENIIDESGMPKERFSAEFPKEGPSILRIQQVVRGDSAAYFCASSRTQETQYFGPGTRLLVL.

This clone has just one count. The CDR3 DNA is TGTGCCAGCTCAAGGTTGTCACAGGGGATAGATACGCAGTATTTT. Its protein is CASSRLSQGIDTQYF. V gene TRBV5-4 combines with J gene TRBJ2-3; TRBD1 agrees at 7 bases. With V trimmed by 7 bases and J by 5 bases, 13 bases remained unmatched. The CDR3 consists of 15 residues. Per the germline V gene, CDR1 is SGHNT and CDR2 is YYREEE (reference sequence).

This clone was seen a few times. The DNA of the CDR3 is TGTGCCAGCAGCTTACTCTCTTCTCGGGTCACTGAAGCTTTCTTT. Its protein is CASSLLSSRVTEAFF. The V call is TRBV7-2, the J call TRBJ1-1, with D unresolved. There are 15 residues in the CDR3. V was pared by 2 bases and J by 4 bases, with 14 bases between. Germline V CDR1 and CDR2: SGHTA, FQGNSA.

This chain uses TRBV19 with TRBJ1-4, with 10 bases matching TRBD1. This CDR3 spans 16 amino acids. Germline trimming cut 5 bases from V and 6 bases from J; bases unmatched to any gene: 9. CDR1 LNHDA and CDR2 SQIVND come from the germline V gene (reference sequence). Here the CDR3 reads CASSPRTGGVHEKLFF. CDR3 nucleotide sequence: TGTGCCAGTAGTCCCCGGACAGGGGGAGTGCATGAAAAACTGTTTTTT. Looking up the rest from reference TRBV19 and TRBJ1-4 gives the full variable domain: DGGITQSPKYLFRKEGQNVTLSCEQNLNHDAMYWYRQDPGQGLRLIYYSQIVNDFQKGDIAEGYSVSREKKESFPLTVTSAQKNPTAFYLCASSPRTGGVHEKLFFGSGTQLSVL.

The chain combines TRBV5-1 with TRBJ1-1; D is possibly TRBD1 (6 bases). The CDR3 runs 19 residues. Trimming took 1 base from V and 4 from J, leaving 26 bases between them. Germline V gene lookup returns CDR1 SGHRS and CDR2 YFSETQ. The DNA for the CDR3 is TGCGCCAGCAGCTTGACGGTCGGTAGCACAGGGAGGTTGGGCACTGAAGCTTTCTTT. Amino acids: CASSLTVGSTGRLGTEAFF.

CDR3 sequence (DNA): TGTGCCAGCAGCTTAAAGGGACAGTATAGCAATCAGCCCCAGCATTTT. Its translation is CASSLKGQYSNQPQHF. The chain uses TRBV7-3 and TRBJ1-5; 7 bases are a match to TRBD1. The CDR3 spans 16 residues. V trimming: 1 base; J trimming: 0 bases; junction bases outside the gene matches: 3. Germline loops: CDR1 SGHTA, CDR2 FQGTGA.

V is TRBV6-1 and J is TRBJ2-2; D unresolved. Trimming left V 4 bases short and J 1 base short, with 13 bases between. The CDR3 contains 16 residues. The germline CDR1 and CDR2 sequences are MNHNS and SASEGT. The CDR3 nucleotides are TGTGCCAGCAGTGTCGTAGGGCAGATGAACACCGGGGAGCTGTTTTTT. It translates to CASSVVGQMNTGELFF.

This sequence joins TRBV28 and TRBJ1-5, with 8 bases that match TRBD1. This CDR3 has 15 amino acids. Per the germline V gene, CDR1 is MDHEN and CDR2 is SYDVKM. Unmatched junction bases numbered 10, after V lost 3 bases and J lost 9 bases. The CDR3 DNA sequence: TGTGCCAGCAGTTTGCGGCAGGGGGCCATCGGGCCCCAGCATTTT. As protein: CASSLRQGAIGPQHF.

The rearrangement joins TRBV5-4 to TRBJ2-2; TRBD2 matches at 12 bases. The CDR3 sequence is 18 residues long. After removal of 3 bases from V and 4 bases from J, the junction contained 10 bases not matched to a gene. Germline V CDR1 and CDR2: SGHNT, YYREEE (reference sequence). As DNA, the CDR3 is TGTGCCAGCAGCTCGGGGGCTAGCGGGAGGGCTGCCACCGGGGAGCTGTTTTTT. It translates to CASSSGASGRAATGELFF.

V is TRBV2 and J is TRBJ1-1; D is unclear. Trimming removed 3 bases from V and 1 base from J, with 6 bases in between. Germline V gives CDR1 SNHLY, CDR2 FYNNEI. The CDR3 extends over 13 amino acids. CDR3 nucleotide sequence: TGTGCCAGCAGTGACAGGACGAACACTGAAGCTTTCTTT. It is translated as CASSDRTNTEAFF.

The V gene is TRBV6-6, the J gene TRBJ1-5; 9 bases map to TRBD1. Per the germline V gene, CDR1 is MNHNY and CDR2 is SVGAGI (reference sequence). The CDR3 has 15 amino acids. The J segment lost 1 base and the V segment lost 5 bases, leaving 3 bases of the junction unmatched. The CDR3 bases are TGTGCCAGCAGTAGAGGACAGGGGAGCAATCAGCCCCAGCATTTT. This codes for CASSRGQGSNQPQHF.

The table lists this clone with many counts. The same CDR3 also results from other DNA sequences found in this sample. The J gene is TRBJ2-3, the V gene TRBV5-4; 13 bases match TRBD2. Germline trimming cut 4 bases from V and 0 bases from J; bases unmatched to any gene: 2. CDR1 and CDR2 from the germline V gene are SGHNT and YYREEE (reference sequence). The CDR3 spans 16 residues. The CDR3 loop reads CASSQGLAGSTDTQYF. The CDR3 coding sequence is TGTGCCAGCAGCCAGGGACTAGCGGGGAGCACAGATACGCAGTATTTT.

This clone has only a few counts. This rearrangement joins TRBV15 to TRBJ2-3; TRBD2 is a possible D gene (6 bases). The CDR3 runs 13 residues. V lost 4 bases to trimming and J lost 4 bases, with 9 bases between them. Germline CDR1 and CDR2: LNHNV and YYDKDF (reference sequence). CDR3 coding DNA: TGTGCCACCAGCAAACTAGCCCCAGATACGCAGTATTTT. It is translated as CATSKLAPDTQYF.

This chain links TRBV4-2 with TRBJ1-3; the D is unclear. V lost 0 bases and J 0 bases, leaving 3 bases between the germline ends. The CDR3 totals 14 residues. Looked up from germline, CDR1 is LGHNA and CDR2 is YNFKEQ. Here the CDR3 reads CASSQDGSGNTIYF. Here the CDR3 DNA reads TGTGCCAGCAGCCAAGACGGCTCTGGAAACACCATATATTTT.

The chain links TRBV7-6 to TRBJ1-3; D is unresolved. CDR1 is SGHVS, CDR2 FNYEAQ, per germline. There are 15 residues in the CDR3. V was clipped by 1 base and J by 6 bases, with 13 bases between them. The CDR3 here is CASSLGQARVNTIYF. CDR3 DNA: TGTGCCAGCAGCTTAGGGCAGGCTCGAGTAAACACCATATATTTT.

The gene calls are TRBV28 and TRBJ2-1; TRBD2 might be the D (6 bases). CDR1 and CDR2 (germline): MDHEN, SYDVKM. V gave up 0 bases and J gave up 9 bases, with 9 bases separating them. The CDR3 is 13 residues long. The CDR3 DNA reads TGTGCCAGCAGTTTATGGACTAGTTTTGAGCAGTTCTTC. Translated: CASSLWTSFEQFF.

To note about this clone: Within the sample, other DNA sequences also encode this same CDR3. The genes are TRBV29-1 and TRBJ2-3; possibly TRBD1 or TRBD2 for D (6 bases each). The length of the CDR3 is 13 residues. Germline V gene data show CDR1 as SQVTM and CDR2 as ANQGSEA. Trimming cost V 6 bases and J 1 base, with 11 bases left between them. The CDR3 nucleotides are TGCAGCGTAGGGGGGTATGGCACAGATACGCAGTATTTT. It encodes CSVGGYGTDTQYF.